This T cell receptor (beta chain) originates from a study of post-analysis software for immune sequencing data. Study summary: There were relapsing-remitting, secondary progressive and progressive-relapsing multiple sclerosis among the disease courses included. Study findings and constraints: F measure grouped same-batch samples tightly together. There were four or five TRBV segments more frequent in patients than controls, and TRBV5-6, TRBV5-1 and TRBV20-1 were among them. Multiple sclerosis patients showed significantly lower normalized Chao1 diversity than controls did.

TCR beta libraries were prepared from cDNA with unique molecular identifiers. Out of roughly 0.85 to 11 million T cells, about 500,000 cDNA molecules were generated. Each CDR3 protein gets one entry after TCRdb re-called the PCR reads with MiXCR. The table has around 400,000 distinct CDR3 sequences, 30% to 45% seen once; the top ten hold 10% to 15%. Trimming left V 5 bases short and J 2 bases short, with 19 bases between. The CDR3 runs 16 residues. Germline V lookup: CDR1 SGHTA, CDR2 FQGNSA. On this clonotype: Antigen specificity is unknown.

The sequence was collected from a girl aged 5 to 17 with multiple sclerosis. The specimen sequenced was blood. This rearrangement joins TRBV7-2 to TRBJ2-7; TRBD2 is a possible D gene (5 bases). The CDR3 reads CASSPSYGERAYEQYF. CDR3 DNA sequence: TGTGCCAGCAGCCCGAGCTACGGGGAGAGGGCCTACGAGCAGTACTTC.